This T cell receptor beta chain was captured by sequencing in a study of type 1 regulatory T cells. Each CDR3 protein gets one entry after TCRdb re-called the reads with MiXCR. The sample has 25,000 or so distinct CDR3 sequences; over 60% are singletons. For this clonotype: Its antigen is undetermined.

The length of the CDR3 is 17 residues. From germline, CDR1 is SGHVS and CDR2 FNYEAQ. Trimming stripped 1 base from V and 0 bases from J, with 12 bases between. The rearrangement uses TRBV7-6 and TRBJ2-2; the D gene is possibly TRBD1 (5 bases). The sequencing input was cultured T cells, either the whole culture or a sorted T cell fraction (not recorded which). The subset denotes: Tr1-enriched cell product generated in vitro against host alloantigens. The source of this sequence is a human donor in good health. In nucleotides, the CDR3 is TGTGCCAGCAGCTTAGGACCACAGGATTCGAACACCGGGGAGCTGTTTTTT. Amino acids: CASSLGPQDSNTGELFF. The full variable domain, completed using reference TRBV7-6 and TRBJ2-2, is GAGVSQSPRYKVTKRGQDVALRCDPISGHVSLYWYRQALGQGPEFLTYFNYEAQQDKSGLPNDRFSAERPEGSISTLTIQRTEQRDSAMYRCASSLGPQDSNTGELFFGEGSRLTVL.